This T cell receptor (beta chain) appears in the sequencing data of a study of cytomegalovirus exposure and HLA in healthy donors (dated by TCRdb to 2017 to 2019). Background on the whole study: An earlier analysis of 587 of the donors reported approximately 300 Gb of sequence data and roughly 120 million unique TCR beta sequences obtained from 150 million to 200 million T cells. An early release covering roughly 600 HLA-typed donors comprised approximately 300 gigabases of sequencing data and roughly 85 million unique TCR sequences. The genetic ancestry cluster associated with self-reported Caucasian donors included approximately 85% of the approximately 410 genotyped donors. The study aimed to test whether cataloging public T cell receptors could reveal signatures of past pathogen exposure. Using immunosequencing, the study profiled T cell repertoires from 550 to 750 subjects and related those repertoires to cytomegalovirus serostatus. A separate validation cohort of 100 to 150 different subjects was used in addition to the roughly 670-subject first cohort. To predict cytomegalovirus infection status, the study combined high-throughput TCR immunosequencing, statistical association of individual TCRs with disease status, and machine learning. A later analysis re-examined previously published TCR beta repertoires from just over 650 donors and added high-resolution HLA genotyping to investigate patterns of TCR occurrence. Rather than drawing on any new phenotypic data, the later analysis identified candidate immune exposures from TCR beta sequences and the way those sequences occurred across donors. In an earlier analysis of a few hundred of the donors, high-throughput TCR beta sequencing was used to judge whether each TCR beta V gene segment behaved as functional or pseudogenic. Donor age, sex, ethnicity and CMV serostatus were compiled together with the repertoire data. Genome-wide SNP genotypes for about 65% of the 666 donors were used in a later genetic analysis, which treated that subset as a discovery cohort. Every discovery cohort repertoire had been produced on one sequencing platform. HLA typing included class I and class II loci at four-digit resolution. Typing coverage varied by locus: about 620-630 donors for A, B, C, DRB1 and DQB1; more than 500 for DQA1; approximately 610 for DPA1; about 450 for DPB1. Roughly 5 DR-DQ haplotypes were handled as single units for association and clustering, since linkage in the cohort was strong. On average, roughly 200,000 unique TCR beta nucleotide sequences were sequenced per donor among 398 genotyped donors of the cohort, with approximately 18% of those sequences being non-productive. Study-wide conclusions, independent of this receptor: Because HLA typing was unavailable for some donors at each locus, only the typed subset was used in association tests. A cluster of highly shared sequence variants was judged likely to represent a technical artifact of the sequencing pipeline. Because the 87-base-pair reads could not distinguish some IMGT-functional V segments, including TRBV6-2 and TRBV6-3, those segments were excluded. A later genetic analysis reported fewer N-insertions in productive TCRs among donors in an Asian-associated ancestry cluster than the approximately 670-donor mean. In a later analysis, the rate of TCR association differed among HLA loci, with DRB1 alleles having the most associated TCRs and HLA-C alleles having the fewest. Specific HLA alleles were associated with around 18,000 TCR beta sequences at a false discovery rate of 0.05 in a later analysis. Most TCR sequences were seen in very few donors, while some public TCRs were found in many individuals. In the study, some 160 TCR beta chains were listed as associated with cytomegalovirus. The authors suggested that the approach could potentially be extended to other disease states and immunological phenotypes. In a later genetic analysis, a missense DCLRE1C variant was associated with V-gene and J-gene trimming of TCR beta chains, and the association was replicated in an independent cohort. In a later analysis, HLA-associated TCR beta chains showed more clonal expansion and lower generation probabilities than non-associated chains that were equally common. Because counts were too low, about 15 rarely observed V segments, including chromosome 9 orphons, were left out of the earlier analysis of some 640 of the donors. Correlated functional status among segregating V segments might be attributable to linkage disequilibrium, but an unknown experimental factor could not be ruled out. In a later analysis, most CMV-associated TCR beta chains were found to appear HLA-restricted, with HLA associations seemingly driven largely by CMV exposure. A further reported finding was that TCR beta sequences accurately predicted the HLA-A and HLA-B alleles for most subjects in the first cohort. The only immune exposure information available for the cohort was CMV serostatus. The presence/absence analyses assumed that sequencing depth was roughly uniform across donors, and that assumption may not be true. The cohort was sequenced for TCR beta chains only, and without alpha or paired-chain data the features that could be detected were limited. According to a later analysis, parvovirus B19, influenza, CMV and Epstein-Barr virus appeared linked to several top co-occurrence clusters. In both the original and validation cohorts, the classifier was reported to diagnose cytomegalovirus status with high specificity and sensitivity. Assigning TCR associations to individual alleles was difficult when HLA alleles, especially DR and DQ, strongly co-occurred. In an earlier analysis of several hundred of the donors, most TCR beta V segments were observed in productive rearrangements about 87% or about 30% of the time, broadly matching IMGT annotations. Three of the identified cytomegalovirus-associated TCR beta chains were confirmed in vitro to be specific for cytomegalovirus antigens.

V loses 8 bases of germline sequence and J loses 0 bases, and the interval between the two ends is 11 bases. Spanning cysteine to phenylalanine, the CDR3 consists of 13 amino acids. The retained sequence is limited to the CDR3, 39 bases, with the frame set at the first base. CDR1 and CDR2 are read off the germline V gene (reference sequence) as LNHDA and SQIVND. About this clone: Its antigen has not been determined. No quality values exist for individual bases; no much larger clone is one base distant.

The cohort consisted of 650 to 700 healthy bone marrow donors. Cohort members were all nominally healthy when sampled, although unrecorded immune exposures were likely present. The donor tested CMV seropositive and was one of the 289 seropositive cohort members. A peripheral blood sample was collected from each donor, and TCR beta sequencing was performed on peripheral blood mononuclear cells. The Qiagen DNeasy Blood Extraction Kit was used to extract genomic DNA from the blood cell samples. Receptor libraries were prepared by the immunoSEQ multiplex PCR assay. For the multiplex PCR, a mixture combining 60 forward primers for TCR Vbeta segments and 13 reverse primers for TCR Jbeta segments was used. The CDR3 region of rearranged TCR beta genes was amplified from genomic DNA by a multiplex PCR assay. On the Illumina HiSeq System, the amplified TCR beta libraries were sequenced as 87-base-pair reads. The authors' pipeline ran thus. In a later analysis, tens of millions of unique TCR beta chains were counted across the approximately 640 repertoires, and roughly 11 million of these chains were shared by at least two donors. To remove PCR and sequencing errors, raw reads were error-corrected and collapsed into unique sequences using a nearest-neighbor algorithm that merged closely related sequences. CDR3 sequences were aligned to IMGT reference sequences to assign V, D and J gene segments. Each retained sequence needed at least a six-nucleotide match to both a V gene segment and a J gene segment. Rearrangements were called productive when the CDR3 lacked stop codons and stayed in frame with V and J; all others were non-productive. CDR3 was defined by IMGT convention, running from the second conserved V-encoded cysteine to the conserved J-encoded phenylalanine. Sequences without an unambiguous match to a single V gene segment were excluded from the earlier analysis of 500 to 700 of the donors. An earlier analysis of several hundred of the donors called V segments functional above 56.7% productive rearrangements and segregating when the between-donor standard deviation exceeded 5%. A statistical classification framework was developed to diagnose cytomegalovirus status using the catalog of TCR beta chain sequences. V and J gene assignment, in a later analysis, came from comparing TCR nucleotide sequences with IMGT/GENE-DB human TR gene sequences. In a later analysis, CDR3 sequences and most-parsimonious VDJ recombination scenarios were assigned using the TCRdist pipeline. In a later analysis, each TCR beta chain was defined by its CDR3 amino acid sequence together with its V-gene family, and reads lacking a unique V-gene family were excluded. A later analysis removed 600 or so highly shared, low-generation-probability nucleotide sequences to deal with suspected cross-contamination and a sequencing artifact. For each public chain, a later analysis derived a clonal expansion index from normalized ranks of inferred template counts within each repertoire. In a later analysis, generation probabilities were computed using a VDJ recombination model fitted to out-of-frame rearrangements, and the results were checked against IGoR. A later analysis scored TCR-TCR, TCR-HLA and TCR-CMV co-occurrence with hypergeometric tests, applying a repertoire-size bias correction to TCR pairs. To estimate false discovery rates, a later analysis permuted the HLA or CMV assignments 20 times. In a later analysis, co-occurring TCRs were grouped using DBSCAN, and TCRdist sequence similarity was added for clustering within HLA-allele-positive subsets. Co-occurrence clustering excluded repertoires with fewer than 30,000 or more than 120,000 public chains, plus five with anomalous nucleotide sharing. TCRdb re-hosts the immuneACCESS table, in-frame sequences only. Its copies lack some clones; in the studies checked, an unresolved V gene accounts for under half of them, and the cause for the rest is not known. The V and J calls and the clone size are those of that table, but D and trimming were determined from the DNA. The sample table contains some 120,000 clones; only one count was recorded for roughly 80% of them. 2.1% of the sample belongs to the ten largest clones.

Sequenced input: PBMCs. The rearrangement combines TRBV19 with TRBJ2-7; matching of 5 bases hints at TRBD1 as the D gene. This clonotype was obtained from a woman between 40 and 55 years old in good health and CMV-seropositive. This receptor carries the CDR3 CASGRQGSYEQYF. At the DNA level, the sequence is TGTGCCAGTGGCCGGCAGGGCTCCTACGAGCAGTACTTC.